A selection of T cell receptor beta chains follows, all from one sample in a study of blood T cell repertoires in COVID-19. Data came from immunoSEQ multiplex PCR; TCRdb stores just in-frame clones and leaves some out. The repertoire holds 85,000 or so clones, with approximately 80% as singletons. The sample was peripheral blood. The receptors were sampled from an elderly man with acute or convalescent COVID-19. The CDR3 runs from the conserved cysteine through the conserved F or W. The order of the fields is clone size, V gene, J gene, D gene, CDR3 DNA, CDR3 protein. The D gene is left open where the match is weak. Clone size is given for some rows only: seen once, a few or many times, or a class if the clone is expanded.

.	TRBV28	TRBJ2-3	TRBD2	TGTGCCAGCAGCCCACCCGGGACTAGCGCCGGCACAGATACGCAGTATTTT	CASSPPGTSAGTDTQYF
.	TRBV18	TRBJ2-7	TRBD1	TGTGCCAGCTCATTTGACAGGGGGCGAGGCTCCTACGAGCAGTACTTC	CASSFDRGRGSYEQYF
.	TRBV5-1	TRBJ2-1	.	TGCGCCAGCAGCTTAGGAGGTGAGCAGTTCTTC	CASSLGGEQFF
.	TRBV11-1	TRBJ1-1	.	TGTGCCAGCAGCTTAGCCCGGAACACTGAAGCTTTCTTT	CASSLARNTEAFF
.	TRBV7-3	TRBJ2-1	TRBD2	TGTGCCAGCAGCTTAACGGGACTAGCGACCCTAGGGCAGTTCTTC	CASSLTGLATLGQFF
.	TRBV7-9	TRBJ1-6	TRBD1	TGTGCCAGCAGCCGAGAAGGACAGGGCTCTTCACCCCTCCACTTT	CASSREGQGSSPLHF
.	TRBV5-4	TRBJ1-4	TRBD1	TGTGCCAGCAGCCCCGCAGGGGGCTTTAATGAAAAACTGTTTTTT	CASSPAGGFNEKLFF
.	TRBV2	TRBJ2-5	.	TGTGCCAGCAACCTCCGACGGGTCCAAGAGACCCAGTACTTC	CASNLRRVQETQYF
.	TRBV5-1	TRBJ1-1	TRBD1	TGCGCCTACCGGGTCGGGACAGAACAGAACACTGAAGCTTTCTTT	CAYRVGTEQNTEAFF
.	TRBV10-2	TRBJ2-7	.	TGCGCCAGCAGTGAGAACAGCTCGCCCTTCTACGAGCAGTACTTC	CASSENSSPFYEQYF
.	TRBV2	TRBJ2-3	.	TGTGCCAGCAGTGAAACTACACCCGTCCCTAGCACAGATACGCAGTATTTT	CASSETTPVPSTDTQYF
.	TRBV19	TRBJ2-5	TRBD2	TGTGCCAGTAGTATAGGCTCTCCGGGGGGAGAGACCCAGTACTTC	CASSIGSPGGETQYF
.	TRBV28	TRBJ1-6	.	TGTGCCAGCAGTTTTTTACAGGGCTTCGAGTCCTATAATTCACCCCTCCACTTT	CASSFLQGFESYNSPLHF
.	TRBV28	TRBJ1-6	.	TGTGCCAGCAGTTTATCTCCCAATTCACCCCTCCACTTT	CASSLSPNSPLHF
.	TRBV28	TRBJ2-5	TRBD1	TGTGCCAGCAGTGGGACAGGGGAAGAGACCCAGTACTTC	CASSGTGEETQYF
few	TRBV28	TRBJ1-2	TRBD1	TGTGCCAGCATCCCAGGGGGCTCCTATGGCTACACCTTC	CASIPGGSYGYTF
.	TRBV2	TRBJ1-3	TRBD1	TGTGCCAGCAGCTGGGGGACAGGTTTGAGCTCTGGAAACACCATATATTTT	CASSWGTGLSSGNTIYF
.	TRBV18	TRBJ1-5	.	TGTGCCAGCTCCCACGGGGAGAATCAGCCCCAGCATTTT	CASSHGENQPQHF
.	TRBV28	TRBJ2-1	.	TGTGCCAGCACCCGGGGGTGGGAGAGTGCTAATGAGCAGTTCTTC	CASTRGWESANEQFF
.	TRBV20-1	TRBJ2-2	.	TGCAGTGCTAGTACCCACAGTACGAACACCGGGGAGCTGTTTTTT	CSASTHSTNTGELFF
.	TRBV28	TRBJ1-2	.	TGTGCCAGCAGTTTACCGGGTTCTAACTATGGCTACACCTTC	CASSLPGSNYGYTF
.	TRBV9	TRBJ2-2	TRBD2	TGTGCCAGCAGCGTCCAACCCGGGACTACCACCGGGGAGCTGTTTTTT	CASSVQPGTTTGELFF
.	TRBV5-1	TRBJ1-2	TRBD1	TGCGCCAGCAGCCCTGACAGGGGGCTAGACTATGGCTACACCTTC	CASSPDRGLDYGYTF
.	TRBV18	TRBJ2-1	.	TGTGCCAGCTCACCAAGGGGGAGCTCCTACAATGAGCAGTTCTTC	CASSPRGSSYNEQFF
few	TRBV7-9	TRBJ2-1	TRBD2	TGTGCCAGCAGCTCCTCCCCGATAGCGGGAGGGAGCTCCTACAATGAGCAGTTCTTC	CASSSSPIAGGSSYNEQFF